The 18 T cell receptor beta chains below come from one sample, sequenced in a study of cytomegalovirus exposure and HLA in healthy donors. With 60 Vbeta and 13 Jbeta primers, the PCR was carried out. Sequencing used immunoSEQ multiplex PCR; TCRdb keeps in-frame clones, though not all of them. The table has roughly 150,000 clones, around 80% seen once. The sequenced sample was PBMCs. Source of these receptors: a man aged 18 to 30 in good health and CMV-seropositive.

The chain links TRBV7-9 to TRBJ2-7; TRBD2 matches at 7 bases. The CDR3 totals 15 residues. Per the germline V gene, CDR1 is SEHNR and CDR2 is FQNEAQ (reference sequence). V trimming: 1 base; J trimming: 5 bases; junction bases outside the gene matches: 8. The CDR3 DNA reads TGTGCCAGCAGCTTAGACAGCGGGATGTTCCACGAGCAGTACTTC. It encodes CASSLDSGMFHEQYF. Full variable domain (remainder filled in from reference TRBV7-9 and TRBJ2-7): DTGVSQNPRHKITKRGQNVTFRCDPISEHNRLYWYRQTLGQGPEFLTYFQNEAQLEKSRLLSDRFSAERPKGSFSTLEIQRTEQGDSAMYLCASSLDSGMFHEQYFGPGTRLTVT.

The chain recombines TRBV27 with TRBJ2-5, with D maybe TRBD2 (6 bases). Trimming removed 7 bases at V and 5 bases at J, with 14 bases between. Germline V CDR1 and CDR2: MNHEY, SMNVEV (reference sequence). The CDR3 is 13 residues long. This CDR3 reads CASKSDYRETQYF. DNA of the CDR3: TGTGCCAGCAAATCGGACTATCGGGAGACCCAGTACTTC.

J is TRBJ2-6 and V is TRBV4-1; TRBD1 agrees at 11 bases. V shed 0 bases and J 4 bases; nucleotides not matched to a gene: 5. This CDR3 comprises 18 residues. Germline CDR1 is MGHRA and CDR2 is YSYEKL. The CDR3, as DNA: TGCGCCAGCAGCCAAGATGGACAGGGGGCAAGGGGGGCCAACGTCCTGACTTTC. As protein: CASSQDGQGARGANVLTF.

The rearrangement links TRBV18 to TRBJ2-3; D is unclear. The length of the CDR3 is 12 residues. The ends were cut back, 6 bases at V and 6 bases at J, with 10 bases in the middle. The germline gives CDR1 KGHSH, CDR2 LQKENI. The CDR3 nucleotides read TGTGCCAGCTCTCTAATGCGGGATACGCAGTATTTT. Protein sequence: CASSLMRDTQYF.

This sequence joins TRBV6-6 and TRBJ2-1; 13 positions match TRBD2. V lost 6 bases and J lost 8; bases outside the gene matches: 10. Germline CDR1 and CDR2: MNHNY and SVGAGI (reference sequence). The CDR3 runs 16 residues. The CDR3 sequence is CASSFQLAGGRDEQFF. In nucleotides, the CDR3 is TGTGCCAGCAGCTTTCAACTAGCGGGAGGGCGGGATGAGCAGTTCTTC.

The V call is TRBV6-5, the J call TRBJ1-1; 9 nucleotides match TRBD1. Germline V gives CDR1 MNHEY, CDR2 SVGAGI. The CDR3 covers 15 residues. V shed 0 bases, J shed 5 bases, and the junction held 4 bases outside the gene matches. The CDR3 DNA is TGTGCCAGCAGTTACTCGATACAGGGGGCAACTGAAGCTTTCTTT. This codes for CASSYSIQGATEAFF.

The chain joins TRBV7-9 to TRBJ1-1, with D uncertain. The CDR3 is made up of 15 amino acids. CDR1 and CDR2 from the germline V gene are SEHNR and FQNEAQ (reference sequence). V was cut by 4 bases and J by 4 bases, with 16 bases left in between. CDR3 sequence reads: CASSSVTYPSTEAFF. The CDR3 coding sequence is TGTGCCAGCAGCTCCGTCACCTACCCGTCCACTGAAGCTTTCTTT. Drawing the rest from reference TRBV7-9 and TRBJ1-1, the complete variable domain is DTGVSQNPRHKITKRGQNVTFRCDPISEHNRLYWYRQTLGQGPEFLTYFQNEAQLEKSRLLSDRFSAERPKGSFSTLEIQRTEQGDSAMYLCASSSVTYPSTEAFFGQGTRLTVV.

This chain uses TRBV10-3 with TRBJ2-5; 7 bases align to TRBD2. The CDR3 is 14 amino acids. CDR1 is ENHRY and CDR2 is SYGVKD in the germline V gene. V shed 7 bases and J 5 bases; nucleotides not matched to a gene: 10. CDR3 DNA sequence: TGTGCCATCATATCGGGGGGTCGTTCGGAGACCCAGTACTTC. Translated, it gives CAIISGGRSETQYF.

The chain joins TRBV7-9 to TRBJ1-5, with TRBD1 as a possible D gene (5 bases). The V end lost 6 bases, the J end lost 2 bases, and 14 bases lay between the germline ends. The CDR3 is made up of 15 amino acids. Looked up from germline, CDR1 is SEHNR and CDR2 is FQNEAQ (reference sequence). CDR3 region: CASSPGTSRNQPQHF. CDR3 DNA sequence: TGTGCCAGCAGTCCCGGGACTTCCCGCAATCAGCCCCAGCATTTT.

The gene calls are TRBV6-6 and TRBJ2-1, with D perhaps matching TRBD2 (5 bases). The CDR3 length is 15 residues. Trimming took off 8 bases at V and 0 bases at J, with 14 bases between the two ends. Germline values: CDR1 MNHNY, CDR2 SVGAGI (reference sequence). The CDR3 DNA is TGTGCCAGCCATGAGACGGGAACCTCCTACAATGAGCAGTTCTTC. Its translation: CASHETGTSYNEQFF.

The genes are TRBV7-2 and TRBJ1-5; D gene uncertain. The V end lost 2 bases, the J end lost 3 bases, and 17 bases lay between the germline ends. Germline CDR1 and CDR2: SGHTA and FQGNSA. CDR3 size: 17 residues. CDR3 sequence reads: CASSLPKGGPFNQPQHF. In DNA, the CDR3 is TGTGCCAGCAGCTTACCAAAAGGAGGGCCTTTCAATCAGCCCCAGCATTTT.

The V call is TRBV6-1, the J call TRBJ2-2; 9 nucleotides align to TRBD1. This CDR3 contains 15 residues. Germline values: CDR1 MNHNS, CDR2 SASEGT. The trim removed 7 bases at V and 0 bases at J, leaving 3 bases unmatched. CDR3 DNA: TGTGCCAGCATACGGGACAGGGCGAACACCGGGGAGCTGTTTTTT. Translating it yields CASIRDRANTGELFF.

This clone came up a few times. The rearrangement uses TRBV6-5 and TRBJ1-2; tentative D call: TRBD1 (5 bases). Trimming cost V 2 bases and J 0 bases, with 7 bases left between them. CDR1 is MNHEY and CDR2 is SVGAGI in the germline V gene. The CDR3 runs 14 residues. DNA of the CDR3: TGTGCCAGCAGTTACGGGGCACCTAACTATGGCTACACCTTC. Translation gives CASSYGAPNYGYTF.

The CDR3 region is CASSLVSAYDTEAFF. The CDR3 region has the DNA TGTGCCAGCAGCTTAGTCTCAGCGTATGACACTGAAGCTTTCTTT. This chain links TRBV7-2 with TRBJ1-1; D gene unclear. This CDR3 has 15 amino acids. Between the trimmed V and J ends, which lost 1 base and 3 bases, there was a span of 12 bases. Germline values: CDR1 SGHTA, CDR2 FQGNSA.

The sample holds a few counts of this clone. The chain recombines TRBV7-8 with TRBJ2-1, with TRBD1 as a possible D gene (8 bases). CDR1 and CDR2 (germline): SGHVS, FQNEAQ. The ends were cut back, 1 base at V and 6 bases at J, with 16 bases in the middle. The CDR3 is 16 residues long. The CDR3 DNA reads TGTGCCAGCAGCTTAGAAGGACAGGGAGGGGGCAATGAGCAGTTCTTC. This translates into CASSLEGQGGGNEQFF.

The chain uses TRBV6-5 and TRBJ2-1, with TRBD1 identical over 7 bases. The CDR3 totals 14 residues. Germline CDR1 reads MNHEY; CDR2 reads SVGAGI. The ends lost 8 bases at V and 7 bases at J; junction bases unmatched: 11. The CDR3 nucleotides are TGTGCCAGCCTCCCTCGGGACAGAAGTAATGAGCAGTTCTTC. Translation: CASLPRDRSNEQFF.

This clone showed up just a few times. V is TRBV2 and J is TRBJ1-2; D is unresolved. The CDR3 is made up of 14 amino acids. Looked up from germline, CDR1 is SNHLY and CDR2 is FYNNEI. The V gene lost 0 bases and the J gene lost 8 bases, with 13 bases spanning the gap. In DNA, the CDR3 is TGTGCCAGCAGTGAAGCGGGCAGCATAGGAGGCTACACCTTC. Translated, it gives CASSEAGSIGGYTF.

The chain joins TRBV27 to TRBJ2-1, with TRBD2 identical over 7 bases. The CDR3 consists of 16 residues. V dropped 2 bases and J dropped 2; count of bases not matched to a gene: 6. Germline CDR1 and CDR2: MNHEY and SMNVEV (reference sequence). CDR3 coding DNA: TGTGCCAGCAGTTTACTTAGCGGGCTCGCCTACAATGAGCAGTTCTTC. Encoded protein: CASSLLSGLAYNEQFF.